This TCR beta chain emerged from a study of blood T cell repertoires in COVID-19. Study-level background: T cells, B-cell-depleted T cells, or PBMCs supplied cDNA or gDNA.

Seattle patients were enrolled during active infection and followed longitudinally. Per the original data handling: It was from reference gene primer amplification that nucleated cell counts were estimated. Measured with immunoSEQ multiplex PCR; TCRdb has only the in-frame clones, and not every one. D and trimming were read from the DNA, whereas the V and J calls and clone size are those reported in that table. Here the sample spans roughly 300,000 clones, around 85% being singletons. This CDR3 contains 17 residues. With V trimmed by 0 bases and J by 5 bases, 8 bases remained unmatched. Germline assignment: CDR1 MGHRA and CDR2 YSYEKL. This clone was observed a handful of times.

The chain uses TRBV4-1 and TRBJ1-3, with 9 bases identical to TRBD1. This receptor was identified in a woman aged 25 to 39 with COVID-19, enrolled during active disease. Sequenced sample: peripheral blood. DNA of the CDR3: TGCGCCAGCAGCCAAGAAAATAACAGGGGGCTTAGAAACACCATATATTTT. Translating it yields CASSQENNRGLRNTIYF.